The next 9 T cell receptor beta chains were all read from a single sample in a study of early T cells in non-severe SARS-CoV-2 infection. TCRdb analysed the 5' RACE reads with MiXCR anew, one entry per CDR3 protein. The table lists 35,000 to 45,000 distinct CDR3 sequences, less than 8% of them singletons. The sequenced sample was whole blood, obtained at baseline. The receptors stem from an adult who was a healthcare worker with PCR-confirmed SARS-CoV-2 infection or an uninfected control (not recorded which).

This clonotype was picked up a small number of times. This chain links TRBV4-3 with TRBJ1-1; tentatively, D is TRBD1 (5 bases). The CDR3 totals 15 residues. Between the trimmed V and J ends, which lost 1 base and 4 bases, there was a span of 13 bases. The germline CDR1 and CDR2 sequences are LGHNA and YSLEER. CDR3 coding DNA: TGCGCCAGCAGCCAAGTTCAGGGCGGGGGCACTGAAGCTTTCTTT. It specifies CASSQVQGGGTEAFF.

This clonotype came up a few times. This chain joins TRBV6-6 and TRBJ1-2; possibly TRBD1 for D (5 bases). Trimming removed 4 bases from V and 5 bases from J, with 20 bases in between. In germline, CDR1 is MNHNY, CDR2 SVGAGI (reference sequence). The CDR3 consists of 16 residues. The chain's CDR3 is CASSFRSDIPTYGYTF. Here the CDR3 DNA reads TGTGCCAGCAGTTTTCGATCGGACATCCCTACTTATGGCTACACCTTC.

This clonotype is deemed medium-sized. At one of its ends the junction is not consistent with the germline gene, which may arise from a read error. This chain's CDR3 is CASSLFTRGTSTDTQYF. The DNA for the CDR3 is TGTGCTAGCAGCTTATTTACAAGGGGAACGAGCACAGATACGCAGTATTTT. The chain combines TRBV7-7 with TRBJ2-3, with D possibly TRBD1 on 5 matching bases. CDR3 length equals 17 residues. Germline CDR1 and CDR2: SSHAT and FNYEAQ (reference sequence).

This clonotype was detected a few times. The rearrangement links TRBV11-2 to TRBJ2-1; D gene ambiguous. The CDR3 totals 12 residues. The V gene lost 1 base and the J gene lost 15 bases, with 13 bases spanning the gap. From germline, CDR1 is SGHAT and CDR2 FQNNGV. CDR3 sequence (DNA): TGTGCCAGCAGCTTAGGACCAGGACGGGCGTTCTTC. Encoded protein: CASSLGPGRAFF.

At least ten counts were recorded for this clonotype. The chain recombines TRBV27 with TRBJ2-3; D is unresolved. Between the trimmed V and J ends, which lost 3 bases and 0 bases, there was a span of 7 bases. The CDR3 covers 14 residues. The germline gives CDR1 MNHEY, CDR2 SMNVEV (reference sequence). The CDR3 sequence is CASSFLGSTDTQYF. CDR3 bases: TGTGCCAGCAGTTTCCTGGGGAGCACAGATACGCAGTATTTT.

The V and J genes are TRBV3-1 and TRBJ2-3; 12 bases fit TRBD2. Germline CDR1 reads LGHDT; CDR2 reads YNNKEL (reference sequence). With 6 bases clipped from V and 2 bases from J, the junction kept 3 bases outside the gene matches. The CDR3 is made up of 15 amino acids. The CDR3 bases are TGTGCCAGCAGTAGGACTAGCGGGGCCACAGATACGCAGTATTTT. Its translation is CASSRTSGATDTQYF.

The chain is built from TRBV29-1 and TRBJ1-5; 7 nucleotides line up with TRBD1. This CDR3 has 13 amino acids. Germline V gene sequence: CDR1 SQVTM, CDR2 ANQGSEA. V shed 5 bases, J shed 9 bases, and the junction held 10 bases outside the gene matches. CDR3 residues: CSVTQGLGGPQHF. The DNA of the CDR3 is TGCAGCGTTACACAGGGGTTGGGCGGGCCCCAGCATTTT.

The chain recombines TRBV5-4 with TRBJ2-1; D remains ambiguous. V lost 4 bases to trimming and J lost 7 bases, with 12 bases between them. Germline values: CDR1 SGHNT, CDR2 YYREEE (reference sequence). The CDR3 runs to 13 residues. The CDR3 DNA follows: TGTGCCAGCAGCCTATCTTTGGTTAATGAGCAGTTCTTC. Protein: CASSLSLVNEQFF.

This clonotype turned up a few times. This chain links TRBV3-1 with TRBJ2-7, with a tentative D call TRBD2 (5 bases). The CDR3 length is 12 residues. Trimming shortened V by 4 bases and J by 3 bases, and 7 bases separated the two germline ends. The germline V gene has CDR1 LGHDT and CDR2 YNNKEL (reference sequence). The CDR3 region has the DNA TGTGCCAGCAGCCTCGGGGTCTACGAGCAGTACTTC. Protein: CASSLGVYEQYF.